The 12 T cell receptor beta chains presented below share a single source sample, sequenced in a study of monozygotic twins with cystic fibrosis. The repertoire was sequenced with immunoSEQ multiplex PCR; TCRdb's copy has only in-frame clones and lacks some. The sample has 14,000 to 15,000 clones, around 83% seen once. Input material: blood. These receptors came from a boy aged 5 to 17 with cystic fibrosis.

The chain couples TRBV18 to TRBJ2-7; D is ambiguous. This CDR3 comprises 15 residues. The germline V gene encodes CDR1 KGHSH and CDR2 LQKENI. V was pared by 0 bases and J by 0 bases, with 9 bases between. As DNA, the CDR3 is TGTGCCAGCTCACCACCGGGTCATAGCTCCTACGAGCAGTACTTC. Translated: CASSPPGHSSYEQYF.

V and J are TRBV28 and TRBJ2-6, with a tentative D call TRBD2 (6 bases). V was clipped by 5 bases and J by 4 bases, with 15 bases between them. Germline V gene data show CDR1 as MDHEN and CDR2 as SYDVKM. This CDR3 contains 16 residues. The CDR3 loop is CASSTPGTLGANVLTF. The CDR3 nucleotides are TGTGCCAGCAGTACTCCAGGGACTCTGGGGGCCAACGTCCTGACTTTC.

This chain links TRBV5-1 with TRBJ1-2; 7 bases agree with TRBD1. CDR3 length equals 14 residues. V lost 1 base to trimming and J lost 4 bases; unmatched junction nucleotides: 4. The germline gives CDR1 SGHRS, CDR2 YFSETQ. The CDR3 here is CASSLSGGTYGYTF. The CDR3 bases are TGCGCCAGCAGCTTGTCAGGGGGAACCTATGGCTACACCTTC.

V gene TRBV7-8 combines with J gene TRBJ1-2; 8 nucleotides line up with TRBD1. Germline V lookup: CDR1 SGHVS, CDR2 FQNEAQ. The CDR3 spans 13 residues. Trimming took 5 bases from V and 8 from J; bases not matched to a gene: 7. For the CDR3, the DNA is TGTGCCAGCAGCAAGACAGGGGACTTAGGCTACACCTTC. This encodes CASSKTGDLGYTF. Complete variable domain (other parts from reference TRBV7-8 and TRBJ1-2): GAGVSQSPRYKVAKRGQDVALRCDPISGHVSLFWYQQALGQGPEFLTYFQNEAQLDKSGLPSDRFFAERPEGSVSTLKIQRTQQEDSAVYLCASSKTGDLGYTFGSGTRLTVV.

The chain links TRBV5-1 to TRBJ1-2, with 9 positions matching TRBD1. The germline V gene encodes CDR1 SGHRS and CDR2 YFSETQ. The CDR3 extends over 16 amino acids. With V trimmed by 4 bases and J by 4 bases, 11 bases remained unmatched. CDR3 sequence (DNA): TGCGCCAGCAGCCATGTCACAGGGGGCGTCCTCTATGGCTACACCTTC. Amino acids: CASSHVTGGVLYGYTF.

The gene calls are TRBV4-1 and TRBJ2-7; 8 bases are a match to TRBD1. CDR3 length: 14 amino acids. V lost 6 bases to trimming and J lost 3 bases; unmatched junction nucleotides: 7. Germline-derived CDR1 and CDR2 are MGHRA and YSYEKL. CDR3 sequence reads: CASSIQGDFYEQYF. The CDR3 DNA is TGCGCCAGCAGTATACAGGGGGATTTCTACGAGCAGTACTTC.

The chain carries TRBV2 and TRBJ1-5, with D possibly matching TRBD1 (5 bases). This CDR3 comprises 13 residues. Germline CDR1 SNHLY, CDR2 FYNNEI. The V gene lost 3 bases and the J gene lost 7 bases, with 10 bases spanning the gap. CDR3 in DNA: TGTGCCAGCAGTGATAGGGGTAGGCAGCCCCAGCATTTT. Translated: CASSDRGRQPQHF.

This CDR3 is CASSEDALGNEKLFF. In DNA, the CDR3 is TGCGCCAGCAGTGAGGATGCCCTAGGGAATGAAAAACTGTTTTTT. The chain recombines TRBV10-2 with TRBJ1-4, with D hard to call. V lost 2 bases, J lost 5 bases, and 12 bases lay in between. The CDR3 is 15 amino acids. Germline assignment: CDR1 WSHSY and CDR2 SAAADI.

The chain carries TRBV30 and TRBJ2-2; D possibly corresponds to TRBD2 (5 bases). Trimming left V 0 bases short and J 2 bases short, with 13 bases between. CDR1 and CDR2 from the germline V gene are GTSNPN and SVGIG (reference sequence). The CDR3 has 16 amino acids. In nucleotides, the CDR3 is TGTGCCTGGAGTGTACGGCGAGGGTTCAACACCGGGGAGCTGTTTTTT. It codes for CAWSVRRGFNTGELFF.

The chain combines TRBV5-6 with TRBJ1-2; 8 bases are shared with TRBD1. After removal of 4 bases from V and 7 bases from J, the junction contained 9 bases not matched to a gene. In germline, CDR1 is SGHDT, CDR2 YYEEEE. CDR3 length equals 14 residues. The CDR3 nucleotides read TGTGCCAGCAGCCTAACAGGGGGAGTAGGTGGCTACACCTTC. Its protein is CASSLTGGVGGYTF.

V usage is TRBV18 and J usage is TRBJ2-7, with D hard to call. Germline assignment: CDR1 KGHSH and CDR2 LQKENI. V was trimmed by 3 bases and J by 5 bases, leaving 20 bases between them. This CDR3 region has 16 residues. CDR3 residues: CASSPTEIQFVDEQYF. The CDR3 DNA reads as TGTGCCAGCTCACCTACTGAGATTCAATTTGTGGACGAGCAGTACTTC.

V is TRBV29-1 and J is TRBJ2-5, with D uncertain. Trimming stripped 7 bases from V and 1 base from J, with 19 bases between. The CDR3 has 15 amino acids. Germline-derived CDR1 and CDR2 are SQVTM and ANQGSEA. CDR3 nucleotides: TGCAGCGCCCCCCCTGGTGTGGATTCCCAAGAGACCCAGTACTTC. Its protein is CSAPPGVDSQETQYF.